These 4 T cell receptor beta chains were all obtained from the same sample, sequenced in a study of blood T cell repertoires in COVID-19. Profiled with immunoSEQ multiplex PCR; TCRdb holds only in-frame clones, not every one. The data hold 50,000 to 75,000 clones, with 65% to 85% observed a single time. Sequencing was carried out using peripheral blood. These receptors all come from a man aged 80 or over with active or convalescent COVID-19.

In its sample, this clone was seen once. V and J are TRBV4-1 and TRBJ1-5, with a tentative D call TRBD1 (5 bases). Trimming left V 3 bases short and J 2 bases short, with 11 bases between. Germline V lookup: CDR1 MGHRA, CDR2 YSYEKL. The length of the CDR3 is 15 residues. The CDR3 DNA sequence: TGCGCCAGCAGCCATCCGGGGGATCGCAATCAGCCCCAGCATTTT. Translation gives CASSHPGDRNQPQHF.

This chain connects TRBV7-2 to TRBJ2-7; TRBD1 might be the D (5 bases). Trimming left V 0 bases short and J 2 bases short, with 11 bases between. The CDR3 totals 15 residues. CDR1 SGHTA and CDR2 FQGNSA come from the germline V gene. Here the CDR3 reads CASSLAAGIAYEQYF. Written as DNA, the CDR3 is TGTGCCAGCAGCTTAGCCGCAGGGATCGCCTACGAGCAGTACTTC.

CDR3 protein: CASSPMGGQETQYF. CDR3 DNA sequence: TGTGCCAGCAGCCCCATGGGAGGCCAAGAGACCCAGTACTTC. V usage is TRBV27 and J usage is TRBJ2-5, with D possibly being TRBD2 (6 bases). The CDR3 contains 14 residues. The germline V gene has CDR1 MNHEY and CDR2 SMNVEV (reference sequence). V was clipped by 6 bases and J by 1 base, with 12 bases between them.

The J gene is TRBJ2-2, the V gene TRBV4-3; TRBD2 aligns across 14 bases. The CDR3 is made up of 15 amino acids. The V and J ends lost 8 bases and 6 bases, in that order; junction bases with no gene match: 5. CDR1 LGHNA and CDR2 YSLEER come from the germline V gene. CDR3 region: CASGTSGSVAGELFF. As DNA, the CDR3 is TGCGCCAGCGGGACTAGCGGGAGTGTCGCCGGGGAGCTGTTTTTT.